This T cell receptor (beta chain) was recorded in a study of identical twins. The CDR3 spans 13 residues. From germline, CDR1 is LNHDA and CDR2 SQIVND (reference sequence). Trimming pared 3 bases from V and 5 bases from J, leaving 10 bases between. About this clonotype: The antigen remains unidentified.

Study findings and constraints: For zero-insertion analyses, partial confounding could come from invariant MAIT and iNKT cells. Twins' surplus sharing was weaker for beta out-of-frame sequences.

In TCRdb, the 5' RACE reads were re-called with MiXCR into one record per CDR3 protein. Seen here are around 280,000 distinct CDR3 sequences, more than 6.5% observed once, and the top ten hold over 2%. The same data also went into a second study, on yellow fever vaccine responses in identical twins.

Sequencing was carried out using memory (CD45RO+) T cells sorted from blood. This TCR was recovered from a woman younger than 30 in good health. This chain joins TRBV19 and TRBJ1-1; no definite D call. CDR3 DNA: TGTGCCAGTAGTATCGGCAGTAGTACTGAAGCTTTCTTT. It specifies CASSIGSSTEAFF. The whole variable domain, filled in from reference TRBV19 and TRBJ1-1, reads DGGITQSPKYLFRKEGQNVTLSCEQNLNHDAMYWYRQDPGQGLRLIYYSQIVNDFQKGDIAEGYSVSREKKESFPLTVTSAQKNPTAFYLCASSIGSSTEAFFGQGTRLTVV.